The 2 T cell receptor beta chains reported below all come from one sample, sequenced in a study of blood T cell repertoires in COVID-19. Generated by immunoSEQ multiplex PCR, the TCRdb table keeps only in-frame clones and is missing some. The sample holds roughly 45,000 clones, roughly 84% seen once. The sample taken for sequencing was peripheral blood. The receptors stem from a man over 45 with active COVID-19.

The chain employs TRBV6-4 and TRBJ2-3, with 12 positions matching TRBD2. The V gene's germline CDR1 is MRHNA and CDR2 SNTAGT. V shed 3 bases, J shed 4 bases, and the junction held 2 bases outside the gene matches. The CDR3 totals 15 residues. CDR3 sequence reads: CASSESSGGADTQYF. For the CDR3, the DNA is TGTGCCAGCAGTGAATCTAGCGGGGGGGCAGATACGCAGTATTTT.

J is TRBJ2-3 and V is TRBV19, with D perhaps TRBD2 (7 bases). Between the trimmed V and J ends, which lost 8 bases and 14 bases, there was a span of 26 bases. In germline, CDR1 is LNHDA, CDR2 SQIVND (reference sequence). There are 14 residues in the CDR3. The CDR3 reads CASQVGGAVSLLYF. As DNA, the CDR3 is TGTGCCAGTCAGGTGGGGGGGGCCGTTTCGCTTCTGTATTTT. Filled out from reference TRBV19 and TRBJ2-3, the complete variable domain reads DGGITQSPKYLFRKEGQNVTLSCEQNLNHDAMYWYRQDPGQGLRLIYYSQIVNDFQKGDIAEGYSVSREKKESFPLTVTSAQKNPTAFYLCASQVGGAVSLLYFGPGTRLTVL.